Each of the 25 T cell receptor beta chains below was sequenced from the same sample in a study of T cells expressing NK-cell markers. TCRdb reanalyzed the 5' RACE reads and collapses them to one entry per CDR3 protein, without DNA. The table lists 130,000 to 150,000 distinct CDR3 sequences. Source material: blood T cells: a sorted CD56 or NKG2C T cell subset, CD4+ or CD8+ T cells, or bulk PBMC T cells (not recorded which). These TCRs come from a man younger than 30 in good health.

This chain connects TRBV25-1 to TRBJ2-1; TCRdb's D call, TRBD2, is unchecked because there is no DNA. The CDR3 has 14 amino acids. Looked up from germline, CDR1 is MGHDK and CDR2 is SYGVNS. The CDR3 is CASSERGRAYEQFF.

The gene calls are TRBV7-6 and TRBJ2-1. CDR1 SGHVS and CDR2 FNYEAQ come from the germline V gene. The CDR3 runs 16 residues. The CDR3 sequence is CASSLNTGSSYNEQFF.

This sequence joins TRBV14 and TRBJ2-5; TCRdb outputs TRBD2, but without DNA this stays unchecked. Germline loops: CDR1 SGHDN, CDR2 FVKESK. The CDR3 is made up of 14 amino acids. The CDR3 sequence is CASSQPGEGETQYF. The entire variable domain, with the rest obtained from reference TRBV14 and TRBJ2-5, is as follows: EAGVTQFPSHSVIEKGQTVTLRCDPISGHDNLYWYRRVMGKEIKFLLHFVKESKQDESGMPNNRFLAERTGGTYSTLKVQPAELEDSGVYFCASSQPGEGETQYFGPGTRLLVL.

The CDR3 loop reads CASSYERGAGGQPQHF. The rearrangement uses TRBV6-5 and TRBJ1-5. This CDR3 has 16 amino acids. Germline V CDR1 and CDR2: MNHEY, SVGAGI.

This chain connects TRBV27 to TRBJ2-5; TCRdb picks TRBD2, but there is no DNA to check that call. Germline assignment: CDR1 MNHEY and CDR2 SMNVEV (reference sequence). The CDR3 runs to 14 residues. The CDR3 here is CASSLSHGRETQYF.

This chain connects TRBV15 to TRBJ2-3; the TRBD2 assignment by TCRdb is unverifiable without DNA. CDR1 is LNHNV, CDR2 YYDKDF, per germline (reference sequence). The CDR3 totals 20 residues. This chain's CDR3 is CATSRVPAGGPGFVRDTQYF.

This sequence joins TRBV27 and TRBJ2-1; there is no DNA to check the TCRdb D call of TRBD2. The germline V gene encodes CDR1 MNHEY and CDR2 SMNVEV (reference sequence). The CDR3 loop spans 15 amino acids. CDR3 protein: CASNGAGETYNEQFF.

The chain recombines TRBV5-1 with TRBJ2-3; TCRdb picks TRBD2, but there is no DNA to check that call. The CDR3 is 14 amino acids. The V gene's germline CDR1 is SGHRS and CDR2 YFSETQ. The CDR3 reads CASRSSGRTDTQYF. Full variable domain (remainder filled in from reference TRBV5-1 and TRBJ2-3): KAGVTQTPRYLIKTRGQQVTLSCSPISGHRSVSWYQQTPGQGLQFLFEYFSETQRNKGNFPGRFSGRQFSNSRSEMNVSTLELGDSALYLCASRSSGRTDTQYFGPGTRLTVL.

This CDR3 is CATSAGGGTAIGELFF. V is TRBV24-1 and J is TRBJ2-2; there is no DNA to check the TCRdb D call of TRBD1. The germline V gene encodes CDR1 KGHDR and CDR2 SFDVKD. The CDR3 sequence is 16 residues long.

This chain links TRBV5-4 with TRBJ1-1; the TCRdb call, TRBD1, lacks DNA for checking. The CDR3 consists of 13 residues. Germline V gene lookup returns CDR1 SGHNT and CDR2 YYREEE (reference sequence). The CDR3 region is CASSSTGATEAFF.

The CDR3 loop is CASSLNADSYNEQFF. V is TRBV27 and J is TRBJ2-1. Germline V gene data show CDR1 as MNHEY and CDR2 as SMNVEV (reference sequence). The CDR3 extends over 15 amino acids.

CDR3 sequence reads: CSDSGTGFNTEAFF. The chain combines TRBV20-1 with TRBJ1-1; TCRdb picks TRBD1, but there is no DNA to check that call. CDR1 and CDR2 from the germline V gene are DFQATT and SNEGSKA (reference sequence). CDR3 length: 14 residues.

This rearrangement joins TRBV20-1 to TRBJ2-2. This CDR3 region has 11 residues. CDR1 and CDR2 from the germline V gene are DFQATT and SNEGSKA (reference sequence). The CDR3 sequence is CSAQIIGELFF.

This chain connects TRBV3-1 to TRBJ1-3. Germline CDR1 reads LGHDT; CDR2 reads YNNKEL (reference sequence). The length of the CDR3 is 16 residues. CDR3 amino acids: CASSQDPGSSGNTIYF. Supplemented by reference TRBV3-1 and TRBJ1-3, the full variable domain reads DTAVSQTPKYLVTQMGNDKSIKCEQNLGHDTMYWYKQDSKKFLKIMFSYNNKELIINETVPNRFSPKSPDKAHLNLHINSLELGDSAVYFCASSQDPGSSGNTIYFGEGSWLTVV.

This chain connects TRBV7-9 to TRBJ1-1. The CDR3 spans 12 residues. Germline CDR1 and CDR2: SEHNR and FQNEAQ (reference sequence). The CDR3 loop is CASRLQRGEAFF.

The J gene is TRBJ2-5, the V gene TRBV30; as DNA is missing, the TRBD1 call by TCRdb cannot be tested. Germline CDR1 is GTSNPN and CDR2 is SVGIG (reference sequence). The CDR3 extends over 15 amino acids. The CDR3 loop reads CAWMLPGQGQETQYF.

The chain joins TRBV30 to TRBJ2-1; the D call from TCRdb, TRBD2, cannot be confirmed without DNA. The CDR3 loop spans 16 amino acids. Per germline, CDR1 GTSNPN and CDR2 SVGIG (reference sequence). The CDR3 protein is CAWSVNEGSPAVERFF. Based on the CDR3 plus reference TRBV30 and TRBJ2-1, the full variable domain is SQTIHQWPATLVQPVGSPLSLECTVEGTSNPNLYWYRQAAGRGLQLLFYSVGIGQISSEVPQNLSASRPQDRQFILSSKKLLLSDSGFYLCAWSVNEGSPAVERFFGPGTRLTVL.

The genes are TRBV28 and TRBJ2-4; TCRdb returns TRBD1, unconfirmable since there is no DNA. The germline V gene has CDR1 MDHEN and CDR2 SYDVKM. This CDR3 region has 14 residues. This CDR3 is CASSEDRAGDIQYF. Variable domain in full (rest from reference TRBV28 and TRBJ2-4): DVKVTQSSRYLVKRTGEKVFLECVQDMDHENMFWYRQDPGLGLRLIYFSYDVKMKEKGDIPEGYSVSREKKERFSLILESASTNQTSMYLCASSEDRAGDIQYFGAGTRLSVL.

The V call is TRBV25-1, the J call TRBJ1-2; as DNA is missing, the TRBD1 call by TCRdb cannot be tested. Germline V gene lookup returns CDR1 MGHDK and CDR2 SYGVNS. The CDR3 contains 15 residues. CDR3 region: CASSDWTGLNYGYTF.

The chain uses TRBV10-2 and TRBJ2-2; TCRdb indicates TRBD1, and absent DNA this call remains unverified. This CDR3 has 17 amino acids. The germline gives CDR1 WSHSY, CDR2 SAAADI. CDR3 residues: CASSEEGARGFTGELFF.

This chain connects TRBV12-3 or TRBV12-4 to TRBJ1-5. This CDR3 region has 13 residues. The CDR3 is CASSFGGSEPQHF.

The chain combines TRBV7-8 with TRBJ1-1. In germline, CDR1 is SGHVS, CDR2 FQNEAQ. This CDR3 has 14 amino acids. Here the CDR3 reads CASSLLAANTEAFF.

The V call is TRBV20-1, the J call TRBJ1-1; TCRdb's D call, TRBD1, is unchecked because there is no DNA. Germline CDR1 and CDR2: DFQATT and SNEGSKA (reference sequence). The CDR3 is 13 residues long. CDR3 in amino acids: CSARGLGGTEAFF.

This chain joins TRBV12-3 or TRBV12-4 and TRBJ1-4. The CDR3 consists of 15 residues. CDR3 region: CASSLAEATNEKLFF.

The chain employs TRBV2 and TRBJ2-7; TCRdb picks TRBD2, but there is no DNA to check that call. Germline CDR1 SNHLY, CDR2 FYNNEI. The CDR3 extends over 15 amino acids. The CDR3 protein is CASSETSGGDYEQYF.